The 7 T cell receptor beta chains below all came from one sample that was sequenced in a study of shared clonotypes between healthy human individuals. The table came from immunoSEQ multiplex PCR; TCRdb's copy has only in-frame clones and leaves some out. The repertoire consists of millions of clones, with approximately 95% occurring once and the leading ten covering 0.39%. What was sequenced was naive CD4+ T cells from PBMCs. Specified subset: CD45RA+ positively selected. The receptors were gathered from a man aged 18 to 29 in good health. Some clones in this sample may be carry-over from other donors' samples.

The chain has TRBV4-1 and TRBJ2-6; D is possibly TRBD1 (6 bases). The CDR3 is 17 residues long. V was clipped by 1 base and J by 0 bases, with 10 bases between them. Germline V lookup: CDR1 MGHRA, CDR2 YSYEKL. The CDR3, as DNA: TGCGCCAGCAGCCAAGGGGGGCGGCTCTCTGGGGCCAACGTCCTGACTTTC. Amino acids: CASSQGGRLSGANVLTF.

The V and J genes are TRBV11-2 and TRBJ2-5, with a weak D call TRBD2 (6 bases). The V end was cut by 1 base, the J end by 5 bases, with 20 bases between. The V gene's germline CDR1 is SGHAT and CDR2 FQNNGV. This CDR3 is built from 17 residues. CDR3 residues: CASSLAYYGGGGETQYF. The CDR3 DNA follows: TGTGCCAGCAGCTTAGCGTACTATGGCGGTGGAGGGGAGACCCAGTACTTC.

The chain combines TRBV19 with TRBJ2-5, with no clear D. CDR3 size: 13 residues. V lost 5 bases and J lost 1, with 8 bases in between. Germline CDR1 reads LNHDA; CDR2 reads SQIVND (reference sequence). Here the CDR3 DNA reads TGTGCCAGTAGTTGGAGACTCCAAGAGACCCAGTACTTC. Amino acids: CASSWRLQETQYF.

The chain joins TRBV11-2 to TRBJ1-1; tentative D call: TRBD1 (5 bases). From germline, CDR1 is SGHAT and CDR2 FQNNGV. This CDR3 region has 14 residues. V was shortened by 1 base and J by 7 bases, with 13 bases between the two germline ends. This chain's CDR3 is CASSLVPSGGEAFF. CDR3 nucleotide sequence: TGTGCCAGCAGCTTAGTTCCCTCGGGGGGTGAAGCTTTCTTT.

Here the CDR3 reads CAAGGVTPGELFF. CDR3 in DNA: TGTGCCGCTGGGGGGGTAACGCCCGGGGAGCTGTTTTTT. The chain carries TRBV28 and TRBJ2-2; 7 bases fit TRBD2. CDR1 is MDHEN, CDR2 SYDVKM, per germline. Unmatched junction bases numbered 9, after V lost 11 bases and J lost 6 bases. The CDR3 extends over 13 amino acids.

The chain links TRBV4-2 to TRBJ2-7, with TRBD2 matching over 7 bases. The CDR3 spans 17 residues. In germline, CDR1 is LGHNA, CDR2 YNFKEQ. Losses at the gene ends were 1 base for V and 1 base for J; bases not matched to a gene: 10. The CDR3 loop reads CASSQVSAGVESYEQYF. CDR3 nucleotide sequence: TGTGCCAGCAGCCAAGTATCGGCGGGAGTGGAGTCCTACGAGCAGTACTTC.

The chain links TRBV28 to TRBJ1-2; perhaps TRBD1 as D (6 bases). Deletions cut 2 bases from V and 1 base from J, with 14 bases between. The length of the CDR3 is 16 residues. The germline CDR1 and CDR2 sequences are MDHEN and SYDVKM. The CDR3 region has the DNA TGTGCCAGCAGTTTAAGTGGGACAAGTCTTAACTATGGCTACACCTTC. The encoded protein is CASSLSGTSLNYGYTF.